The 21 T cell receptor beta chains listed next were all sequenced from one sample in a study of chemoradiotherapy in HPV16-positive cancers. Clones were read by immunoSEQ multiplex PCR, and TCRdb kept only the in-frame ones, dropping some. Among about 23,000 clones listed, approximately 90% were seen once. Sample: blood, taken from a patient who underwent chemoradiotherapy. All receptors come from a human donor with HPV-associated anogenital cancer.

The gene calls are TRBV10-3 and TRBJ2-1; 13 positions match TRBD2. The V gene end was trimmed by 6 bases and the J gene end by 8 bases; junction bases not matched to a gene: 7. The V gene's germline CDR1 is ENHRY and CDR2 SYGVKD. The CDR3 is 15 amino acids. The CDR3 region is CAIRKLAGGPDEQFF. The DNA of the CDR3 is TGTGCCATCAGGAAACTAGCGGGGGGGCCTGATGAGCAGTTCTTC.

The chain links TRBV2 to TRBJ1-5, with D hard to call. Germline assignment: CDR1 SNHLY and CDR2 FYNNEI. The CDR3 has 12 amino acids. V dropped 3 bases and J dropped 9 bases, with 9 bases sitting between them. CDR3 DNA sequence: TGTGCCAGCAGTGACAACCGACGGCCCCAGCATTTT. Translation: CASSDNRRPQHF.

This clone was detected a few times. The chain is built from TRBV5-1 and TRBJ1-1; weak D call: TRBD1 (6 bases). Trimming pared 5 bases from V and 7 bases from J, leaving 18 bases between. CDR1 and CDR2 from the germline V gene are SGHRS and YFSETQ. The CDR3 consists of 14 residues. CDR3 sequence (DNA): TGCGCCAGCAGGGAGGCCGGGACACGCTTTGAAGCTTTCTTT. Translation: CASREAGTRFEAFF.

The CDR3 region is CASSHQRASGEQFF. DNA for the CDR3: TGCGCCAGCAGCCACCAAAGGGCGAGTGGTGAGCAGTTCTTC. The J gene is TRBJ2-1, the V gene TRBV4-1, with unresolved D. Germline V CDR1 and CDR2: MGHRA, YSYEKL. CDR3 size: 14 residues. V lost 3 bases, J lost 9 bases, and 15 bases lay in between.

The chain has TRBV7-2 and TRBJ2-5; 9 bases match TRBD2. CDR1 and CDR2 from the germline V gene are SGHTA and FQGNSA. V lost 1 base, J lost 1 base, and 4 bases stayed unmatched. The CDR3 has 16 residues. As DNA, the CDR3 is TGTGCCAGCAGCTTAGTGGGGACTAGCACCCAAGAGACCCAGTACTTC. It translates to CASSLVGTSTQETQYF.

The rearrangement links TRBV6-5 to TRBJ1-3, with D unclear. The germline gives CDR1 MNHEY, CDR2 SVGAGI. V was trimmed by 2 bases and J by 2 bases, leaving 7 bases between them. The CDR3 runs to 14 residues. CDR3 sequence (DNA): TGTGCCAGCAGTTACCGAGGGACTGGAAACACCATATATTTT. Translating gives CASSYRGTGNTIYF.

This sequence joins TRBV27 and TRBJ1-2; the D gene is possibly TRBD1 (5 bases). The CDR3 totals 14 residues. Between the trimmed V and J ends, which lost 4 bases and 7 bases, there was a span of 16 bases. Germline CDR1 is MNHEY and CDR2 is SMNVEV (reference sequence). The CDR3 here is CASSYGQSKGGYTF. CDR3 DNA sequence: TGTGCCAGCAGTTATGGACAATCAAAGGGTGGCTACACCTTC.

The chain has TRBV9 and TRBJ2-1, with TRBD2 matching over 8 bases. The CDR3 totals 14 residues. With V trimmed by 7 bases and J by 0 bases, 3 bases remained unmatched. CDR1 SGDLS and CDR2 YYNGEE come from the germline V gene. The DNA for the CDR3 is TGTGCCAGCCCCGGGACTAGCTCCTACAATGAGCAGTTCTTC. It encodes CASPGTSSYNEQFF.

The chain carries TRBV5-6 and TRBJ2-7; 12 bases match TRBD1. V shed 2 bases, J shed 3 bases, and the junction held 6 bases outside the gene matches. The CDR3 has 16 residues. Germline CDR1 is SGHDT and CDR2 is YYEEEE. The CDR3 sequence: CASSFRDRGQLYEQYF. In nucleotides, the CDR3 is TGTGCCAGCAGCTTCCGGGACAGGGGGCAACTCTACGAGCAGTACTTC.

The chain links TRBV7-2 to TRBJ1-1; D not certain. The V end lost 5 bases, the J end lost 1 base, and 8 bases lay between the germline ends. CDR3 length: 13 residues. Looked up from germline, CDR1 is SGHTA and CDR2 is FQGNSA. The CDR3 reads CASSRKGNTEAFF. CDR3 in DNA: TGTGCCAGCAGCCGGAAGGGGAACACTGAAGCTTTCTTT.

The CDR3 DNA follows: TGTGCCAGCAGTGTGGGGCAGTCCCTAGCCACAGATACGCAGTATTTT. The encoded protein is CASSVGQSLATDTQYF. The chain has TRBV2 and TRBJ2-3; D tentatively fits TRBD1 or TRBD2 (5 bases each). The V gene's germline CDR1 is SNHLY and CDR2 FYNNEI. There are 16 residues in the CDR3. Trimming shortened V by 4 bases and J by 2 bases, and 16 bases separated the two germline ends.

The gene calls are TRBV6-1 and TRBJ1-1; 9 bases map to TRBD1. V trimming: 4 bases; J trimming: 6 bases; junction bases outside the gene matches: 6. This CDR3 comprises 14 residues. Germline CDR1 reads MNHNS; CDR2 reads SASEGT. The CDR3 DNA is TGTGCCAGCAGTGCTCGACAGGGGGGGCCTGAAGCTTTCTTT. Protein product: CASSARQGGPEAFF.

The CDR3 DNA reads as TGTGCCAGCAGTTTATCGACTAGCTACGAGCAGTACTTC. Its protein is CASSLSTSYEQYF. This chain connects TRBV27 to TRBJ2-7, with D tentatively TRBD2 (6 bases). The V gene lost 0 bases and the J gene lost 3 bases, with 6 bases spanning the gap. CDR3 length: 13 residues. Germline assignment: CDR1 MNHEY and CDR2 SMNVEV (reference sequence).

The chain couples TRBV28 to TRBJ1-2, with 8 positions matching TRBD1. The CDR3 contains 16 residues. V dropped 2 bases and J dropped 2; count of bases not matched to a gene: 7. CDR1 and CDR2 (germline): MDHEN, SYDVKM. The CDR3 reads CASSLPGQGLNYGYTF. CDR3 sequence (DNA): TGTGCCAGCAGTTTACCCGGACAGGGCCTAAACTATGGCTACACCTTC.

J is TRBJ2-7 and V is TRBV11-3; TRBD1 agrees at 11 bases. J gave up 4 bases and V 2 bases, and 7 bases lay outside the gene matches. The V gene's germline CDR1 is SGHNT and CDR2 YENEEA. The CDR3 covers 16 residues. CDR3 sequence reads: CASSLPGTGGPYEQYV. The CDR3 coding sequence is TGTGCCAGCAGCTTACCCGGGACAGGGGGTCCTTACGAGCAGTACGTC.

V gene TRBV10-2 combines with J gene TRBJ1-3, with D uncertain. This CDR3 is built from 15 residues. CDR1 and CDR2 from the germline V gene are WSHSY and SAAADI. Trimming shortened V by 4 bases and J by 0 bases, and 10 bases separated the two germline ends. This CDR3 reads CASSAAGGSGNTIYF. CDR3 in DNA: TGCGCCAGCAGTGCCGCAGGAGGCTCTGGAAACACCATATATTTT.

The chain is built from TRBV18 and TRBJ1-2, with D perhaps matching TRBD1 (5 bases). CDR1 KGHSH and CDR2 LQKENI come from the germline V gene. The ends were cut back, 3 bases at V and 4 bases at J, with 18 bases in the middle. The CDR3 is 16 residues long. This chain's CDR3 is CASSPRDKQVTYGYTF. CDR3 bases: TGTGCCAGCTCACCCCGGGATAAACAGGTCACCTATGGCTACACCTTC.

The chain has TRBV5-1 and TRBJ2-2; D possibly corresponds to TRBD1 (6 bases). CDR1 is SGHRS, CDR2 YFSETQ, per germline. Trimming removed 3 bases from V and 3 bases from J, with 15 bases in between. This CDR3 is 16 amino acids long. The CDR3 is CASSWIPGQDTGELFF. DNA of the CDR3: TGCGCCAGCAGCTGGATTCCGGGACAAGACACCGGGGAGCTGTTTTTT. Supplemented by reference TRBV5-1 and TRBJ2-2, the full variable domain reads KAGVTQTPRYLIKTRGQQVTLSCSPISGHRSVSWYQQTPGQGLQFLFEYFSETQRNKGNFPGRFSGRQFSNSRSEMNVSTLELGDSALYLCASSWIPGQDTGELFFGEGSRLTVL.

This clone was counted a single time. The chain has TRBV14 and TRBJ2-3, with 8 bases fitting TRBD1. Unmatched junction bases numbered 9, after V lost 6 bases and J lost 4 bases. CDR1 is SGHDN, CDR2 FVKESK, per germline. The CDR3 length is 15 residues. In DNA, the CDR3 is TGTGCCAGCAGTCTTCAGGGGGCTTGGGCAGATACGCAGTATTTT. Translating gives CASSLQGAWADTQYF.

The CDR3 here is CAGTGTMNTEAFF. CDR3 sequence (DNA): TGTGCCGGGACAGGAACTATGAACACTGAAGCTTTCTTT. The chain recombines TRBV6-1 with TRBJ1-1; 8 nucleotides agree with TRBD1. Germline loops: CDR1 MNHNS, CDR2 SASEGT. V was pared by 11 bases and J by 0 bases, with 5 bases of the junction left unmatched. This CDR3 has 13 amino acids.

This clone was seen a single time. The rearrangement uses TRBV2 and TRBJ1-3, with D possibly being TRBD1 (6 bases). Germline V gene data show CDR1 as SNHLY and CDR2 as FYNNEI. The V gene lost 5 bases and the J gene lost 1 base, with 9 bases spanning the gap. The CDR3 consists of 14 residues. CDR3 nucleotides: TGTGCCAGCAGTACAGGGAGTTCTGGAAACACCATATATTTT. It codes for CASSTGSSGNTIYF.